The 3 T cell receptor beta chains in this list originate from one sample, sequenced in a study of T cell repertoires in cytomegalovirus infection. TCRdb passed the reads through MiXCR, listing each CDR3 protein once. There are fewer than 250,000 distinct CDR3 sequences in the sample; approximately 24% occur only once, and about 18% lies in the top ten. The sample consisted of CD8+ T cells from PBMCs. Receptors were obtained from a human donor in good health (CMV status not recorded). Some clones in this sample may be carry-over from other donors' samples.

This clonotype was picked up one time. At one of its ends the junction is not consistent with the germline gene, which may arise from a read error. The V gene is TRBV7-2, the J gene TRBJ1-1, with D perhaps matching TRBD1 (5 bases). The V gene's germline CDR1 is SGHTA and CDR2 FQGNSA. This CDR3 region has 11 residues. The CDR3 region is CASILDTGTFF. CDR3 coding DNA: TGTGCCAGCATCTTAGACACAGGTACCTTCTTT.

This chain's CDR3 is CASSFLEKGARTQYF. DNA of the CDR3: TGTGCCAGCAGTTTTCTAGAAAAGGGGGCGCGTACGCAGTATTTT. The chain links TRBV12-3 or TRBV12-4 to TRBJ2-3, with TRBD1 matching over 7 bases. This CDR3 is 15 amino acids long. V lost 3 bases to trimming and J lost 8 bases; unmatched junction nucleotides: 11.

This clonotype was seen only a few times. The J gene is TRBJ2-2, the V gene TRBV5-4; 13 bases agree with TRBD2. CDR1 and CDR2 from the germline V gene are SGHNT and YYREEE (reference sequence). This CDR3 region has 16 residues. V lost 4 bases to trimming and J lost 4 bases; unmatched junction nucleotides: 4. The CDR3 is CASSDGLAGATGELFF. CDR3 sequence (DNA): TGTGCCAGCAGCGACGGACTAGCGGGGGCCACCGGGGAGCTGTTTTTT.